The 8 T cell receptor beta chains below all came from one sample that was sequenced in a study of type 1 and type 2 diabetes patients. Genomic DNA was the PCR template. A primer set of 30 forward and 13 reverse primers amplified the CDR3. MiXCR, applied by TCRdb to the multiplex PCR reads, yields one record per CDR3 protein. The table records a few hundred thousand distinct CDR3 sequences, roughly 44% of them present only once. Material for sequencing was peripheral blood mononuclear cells (PBMCs). The receptors derive from a young man with type 2 diabetes.

This chain joins TRBV30 and TRBJ2-7; D not resolved. In germline, CDR1 is GTSNPN, CDR2 SVGIG (reference sequence). Trimming removed 0 bases at V and 7 bases at J, with 10 bases between. This CDR3 has 12 residues. The CDR3 DNA is TGTGCCTGGAGTGTAGTCTCGGGTGAGCAGTACTTC. Translation gives CAWSVVSGEQYF.

The J gene is TRBJ1-1, the V gene TRBV2; D uncertain. CDR3 length equals 15 residues. The ends were cut back, 3 bases at V and 2 bases at J, with 13 bases in the middle. The germline CDR1 and CDR2 sequences are SNHLY and FYNNEI. The CDR3 DNA reads TGTGCCAGCAGTGAGCTGTCTTCGGTTAACACTGAAGCTTTCTTT. Amino acids: CASSELSSVNTEAFF. Looking up the rest from reference TRBV2 and TRBJ1-1 gives the full variable domain: EPEVTQTPSHQVTQMGQEVILRCVPISNHLYFYWYRQILGQKVEFLVSFYNNEISEKSEIFDDQFSVERPDGSNFTLKIRSTKLEDSAMYFCASSELSSVNTEAFFGQGTRLTVV.

The rearrangement joins TRBV12-3 or TRBV12-4 to TRBJ1-1, with D possibly being TRBD1 (5 bases). This CDR3 has 13 residues. V was cut by 1 base and J by 6 bases, with 9 bases left in between. CDR3 protein: CASSLVRGAEAFF. DNA for the CDR3: TGTGCCAGCAGTTTAGTACGGGGGGCTGAAGCTTTCTTT.

This clonotype has just a few counts. The genes are TRBV27 and TRBJ1-2, with D uncertain. The V end was cut by 6 bases, the J end by 5 bases, with 10 bases between. Germline assignment: CDR1 MNHEY and CDR2 SMNVEV (reference sequence). The CDR3 has 12 amino acids. CDR3 sequence reads: CASSFAPYGYTF. In DNA form, the CDR3 reads TGTGCCAGCAGCTTTGCCCCATATGGCTACACCTTC.

This clonotype has a handful of counts. V is TRBV5-1 and J is TRBJ2-2; D call uncertain. Germline V gene lookup returns CDR1 SGHRS and CDR2 YFSETQ. Trimming removed 0 bases from V and 3 bases from J, with 6 bases in between. CDR3 size: 14 residues. CDR3 loop: CASSLGTDTGELFF. The CDR3 DNA is TGCGCCAGCAGCTTGGGAACAGACACCGGGGAGCTGTTTTTT.

A few counts support this clonotype. The CDR3 bases are TGTGCCTGGAGGGACCCCTATGGCTACACCTTC. Protein: CAWRDPYGYTF. The chain couples TRBV30 to TRBJ1-2, with D unresolved. CDR1 and CDR2 from the germline V gene are GTSNPN and SVGIG (reference sequence). The ends were cut back, 3 bases at V and 4 bases at J, with 6 bases in the middle. The CDR3 runs to 11 residues.

This clonotype has a count of ten or more. The chain links TRBV19 to TRBJ1-2; D is ambiguous. Germline lookup yields CDR1 LNHDA and CDR2 SQIVND (reference sequence). Between the trimmed V and J ends, which lost 11 bases and 4 bases, there was a span of 14 bases. The length of the CDR3 is 12 residues. The chain's CDR3 is CASGLLSYGYTF. CDR3 coding DNA: TGTGCCTCTGGACTGTTGAGCTATGGCTACACCTTC.

The chain couples TRBV5-1 to TRBJ1-2; D gene unclear. Germline V gene lookup returns CDR1 SGHRS and CDR2 YFSETQ. V shed 1 base and J shed 7 bases, with 8 bases lying between them. The CDR3 spans 12 residues. CDR3 protein: CASSLSHGGYTF. CDR3 sequence (DNA): TGCGCCAGCAGCTTGAGCCATGGTGGCTACACCTTC.